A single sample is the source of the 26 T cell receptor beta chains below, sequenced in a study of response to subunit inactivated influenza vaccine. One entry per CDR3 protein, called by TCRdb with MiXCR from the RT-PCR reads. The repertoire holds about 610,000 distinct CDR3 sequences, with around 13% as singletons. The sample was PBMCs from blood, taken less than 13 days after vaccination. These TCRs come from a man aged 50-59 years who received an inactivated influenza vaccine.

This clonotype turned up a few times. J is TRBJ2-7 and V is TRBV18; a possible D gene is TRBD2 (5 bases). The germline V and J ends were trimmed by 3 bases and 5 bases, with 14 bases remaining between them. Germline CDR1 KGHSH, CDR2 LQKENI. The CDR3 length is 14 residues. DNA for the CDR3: TGTGCCAGCTCACCCCAAGGACTGGCCCACGAGCAGTACTTC. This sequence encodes CASSPQGLAHEQYF.

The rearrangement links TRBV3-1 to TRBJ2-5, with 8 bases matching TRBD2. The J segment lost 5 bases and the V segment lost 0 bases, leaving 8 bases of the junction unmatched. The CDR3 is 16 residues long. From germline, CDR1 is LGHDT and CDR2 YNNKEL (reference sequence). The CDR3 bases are TGTGCCAGCAGCCAAGATTCAAGCGGGGGAGAGGAGACCCAGTACTTC. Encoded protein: CASSQDSSGGEETQYF.

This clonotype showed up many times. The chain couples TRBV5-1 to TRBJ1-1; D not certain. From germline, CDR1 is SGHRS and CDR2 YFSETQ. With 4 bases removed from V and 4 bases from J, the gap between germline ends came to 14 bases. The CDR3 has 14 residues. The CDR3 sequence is CASSTDTLATEAFF. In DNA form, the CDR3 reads TGCGCCAGCAGCACAGACACCCTGGCCACTGAAGCTTTCTTT.

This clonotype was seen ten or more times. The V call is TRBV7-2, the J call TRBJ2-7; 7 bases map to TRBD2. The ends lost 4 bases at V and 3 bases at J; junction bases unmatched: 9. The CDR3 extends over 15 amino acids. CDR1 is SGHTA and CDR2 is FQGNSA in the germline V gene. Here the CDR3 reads CASSYGRVAGYEQYF. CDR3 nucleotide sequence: TGTGCCAGCAGCTATGGGCGGGTAGCGGGCTACGAGCAGTACTTC.

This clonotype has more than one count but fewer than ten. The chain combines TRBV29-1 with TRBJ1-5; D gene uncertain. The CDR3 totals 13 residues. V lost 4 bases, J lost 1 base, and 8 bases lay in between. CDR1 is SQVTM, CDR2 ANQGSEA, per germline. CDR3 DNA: TGCAGCGTTGCGGACGGGAGCAATCAGCCCCAGCATTTT. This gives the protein CSVADGSNQPQHF.

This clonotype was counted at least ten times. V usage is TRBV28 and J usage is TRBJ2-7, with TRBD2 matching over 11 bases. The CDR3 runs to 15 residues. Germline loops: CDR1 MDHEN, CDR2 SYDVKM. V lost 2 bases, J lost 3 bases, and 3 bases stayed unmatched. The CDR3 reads CASSLILAGGYEQYF. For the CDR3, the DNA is TGTGCCAGCAGTTTAATCCTAGCGGGAGGCTACGAGCAGTACTTC.

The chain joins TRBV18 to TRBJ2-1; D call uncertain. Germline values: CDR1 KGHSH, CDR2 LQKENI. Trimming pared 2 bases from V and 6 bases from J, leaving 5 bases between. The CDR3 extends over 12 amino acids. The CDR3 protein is CASSPATNEQFF. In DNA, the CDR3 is TGTGCCAGCTCACCAGCAACCAATGAGCAGTTCTTC.

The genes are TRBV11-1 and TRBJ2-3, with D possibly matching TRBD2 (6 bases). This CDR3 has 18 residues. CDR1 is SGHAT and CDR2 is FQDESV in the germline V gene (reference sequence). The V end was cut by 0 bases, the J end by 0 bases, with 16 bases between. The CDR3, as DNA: TGTGCCAGCAGCTTAGCATCCCAAGGAGGGAGGAGCACAGATACGCAGTATTTT. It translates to CASSLASQGGRSTDTQYF.

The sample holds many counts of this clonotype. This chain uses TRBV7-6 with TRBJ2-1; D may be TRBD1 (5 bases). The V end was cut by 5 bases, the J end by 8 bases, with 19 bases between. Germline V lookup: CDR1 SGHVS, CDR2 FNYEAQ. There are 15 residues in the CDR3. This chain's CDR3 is CASSDVRGPYHEQFF. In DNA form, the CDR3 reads TGTGCCAGCAGCGACGTTAGGGGTCCATACCATGAGCAGTTCTTC. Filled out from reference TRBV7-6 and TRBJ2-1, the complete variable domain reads GAGVSQSPRYKVTKRGQDVALRCDPISGHVSLYWYRQALGQGPEFLTYFNYEAQQDKSGLPNDRFSAERPEGSISTLTIQRTEQRDSAMYRCASSDVRGPYHEQFFGPGTRLTVL.

CDR3 DNA: TGTGCCAGCGCCCTTGGGACTAGCTCAGCCTACAATGAGCAGTTCTTC. Protein sequence: CASALGTSSAYNEQFF. This chain connects TRBV25-1 to TRBJ2-1; 9 nucleotides align to TRBD2. The CDR3 runs to 16 residues. J gave up 2 bases and V 8 bases, and 10 bases lay outside the gene matches. The germline gives CDR1 MGHDK, CDR2 SYGVNS.

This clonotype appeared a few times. CDR3 residues: CASSLAGQSYMFF. The CDR3 DNA reads TGTGCCAGCAGCTTAGCGGGACAGTCCTATATGTTCTTC. V gene TRBV7-2 combines with J gene TRBJ2-1, with 7 bases identical to TRBD1. Germline CDR1 and CDR2: SGHTA and FQGNSA. The CDR3 sequence is 13 residues long. Unmatched junction bases numbered 8, after V lost 0 bases and J lost 15 bases. The entire variable domain, with the rest obtained from reference TRBV7-2 and TRBJ2-1, is as follows: GAGVSQSPSNKVTEKGKDVELRCDPISGHTALYWYRQSLGQGLEFLIYFQGNSAPDKSGLPSDRFSAERTGGSVSTLTIQRTQQEDSAVYLCASSLAGQSYMFFGPGTRLTVL.

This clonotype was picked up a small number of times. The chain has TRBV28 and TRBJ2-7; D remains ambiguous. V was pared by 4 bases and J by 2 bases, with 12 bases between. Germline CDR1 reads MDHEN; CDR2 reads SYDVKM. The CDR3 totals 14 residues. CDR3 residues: CASSSSLPPYEQYF. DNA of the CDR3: TGTGCCAGCAGTTCGTCGCTGCCCCCCTACGAGCAGTACTTC.

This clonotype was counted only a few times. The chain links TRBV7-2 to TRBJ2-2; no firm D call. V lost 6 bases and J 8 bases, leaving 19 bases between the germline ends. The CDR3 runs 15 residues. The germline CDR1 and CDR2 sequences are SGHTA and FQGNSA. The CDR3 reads CASSLWDSPTGELFF. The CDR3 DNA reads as TGTGCCAGCAGTTTGTGGGATAGCCCCACAGGGGAGCTGTTTTTT.

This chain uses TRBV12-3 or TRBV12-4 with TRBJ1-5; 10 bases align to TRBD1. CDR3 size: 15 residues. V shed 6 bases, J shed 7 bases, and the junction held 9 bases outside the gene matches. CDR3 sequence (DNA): TGTGCCAGCAGGGGAGGGGACAGGGGATTACAGCCCCAGCATTTT. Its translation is CASRGGDRGLQPQHF.

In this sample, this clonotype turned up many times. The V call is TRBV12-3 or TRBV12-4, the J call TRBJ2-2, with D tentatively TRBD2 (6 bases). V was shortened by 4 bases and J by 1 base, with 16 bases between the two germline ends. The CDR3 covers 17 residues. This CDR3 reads CASSSEGLGRNTGELFF. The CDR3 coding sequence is TGTGCCAGCAGTTCGGAGGGGCTAGGTCGGAACACCGGGGAGCTGTTTTTT.

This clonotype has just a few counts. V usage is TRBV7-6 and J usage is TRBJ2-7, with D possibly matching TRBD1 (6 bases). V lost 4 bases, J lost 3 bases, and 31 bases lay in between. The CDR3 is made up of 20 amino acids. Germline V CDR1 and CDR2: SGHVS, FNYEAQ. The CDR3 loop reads CASSSLSSTGTTSNNYEQYF. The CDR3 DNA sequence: TGTGCCAGCAGCTCCCTCAGTAGCACGGGGACAACGAGTAACAACTACGAGCAGTACTTC.

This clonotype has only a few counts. CDR3 residues: CASRPGYGGELFF. DNA for the CDR3: TGTGCCAGCAGGCCAGGGTACGGCGGGGAGCTGTTTTTT. The V and J genes are TRBV28 and TRBJ2-2, with D perhaps matching TRBD1 (5 bases). V dropped 6 bases and J dropped 7 bases, with 12 bases sitting between them. The CDR3 is made up of 13 amino acids. Germline V gene sequence: CDR1 MDHEN, CDR2 SYDVKM.

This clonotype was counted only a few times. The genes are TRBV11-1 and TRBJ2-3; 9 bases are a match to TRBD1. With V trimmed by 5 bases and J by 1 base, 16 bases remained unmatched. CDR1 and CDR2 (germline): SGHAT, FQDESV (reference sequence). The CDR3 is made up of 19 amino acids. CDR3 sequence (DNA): TGTGCCAGCAGCCAAGGACGGGACAGGGACTACCGCCGCACAGATACGCAGTATTTT. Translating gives CASSQGRDRDYRRTDTQYF.

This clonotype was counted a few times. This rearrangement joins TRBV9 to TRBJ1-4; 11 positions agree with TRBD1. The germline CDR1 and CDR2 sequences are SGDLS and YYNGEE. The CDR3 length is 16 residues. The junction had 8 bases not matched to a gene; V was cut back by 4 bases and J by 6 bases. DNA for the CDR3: TGTGCCAGCAGCTTCCGGGACAGGGGGTTCGATGAAAAACTGTTTTTT. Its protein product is CASSFRDRGFDEKLFF.

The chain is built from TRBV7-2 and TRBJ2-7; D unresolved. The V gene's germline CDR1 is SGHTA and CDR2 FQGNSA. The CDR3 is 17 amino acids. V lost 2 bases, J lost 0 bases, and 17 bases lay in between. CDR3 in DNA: TGTGCCAGCAGCTTAACCCCCACGGGTCAGAGCTCCTACGAGCAGTACTTC. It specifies CASSLTPTGQSSYEQYF.

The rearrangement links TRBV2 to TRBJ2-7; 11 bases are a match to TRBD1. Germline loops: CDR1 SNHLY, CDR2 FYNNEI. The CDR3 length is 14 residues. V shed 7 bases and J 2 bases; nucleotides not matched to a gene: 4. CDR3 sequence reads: CASTGQGAPYEQYF. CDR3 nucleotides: TGTGCCAGCACAGGACAGGGGGCACCCTACGAGCAGTACTTC.

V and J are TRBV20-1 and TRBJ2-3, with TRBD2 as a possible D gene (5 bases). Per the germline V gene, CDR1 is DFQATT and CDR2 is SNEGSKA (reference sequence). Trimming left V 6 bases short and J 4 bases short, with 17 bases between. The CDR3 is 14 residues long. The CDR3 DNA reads TGCAGTGCGGGCGGGTCTGGTGGGGCAGATACGCAGTATTTT. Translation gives CSAGGSGGADTQYF.

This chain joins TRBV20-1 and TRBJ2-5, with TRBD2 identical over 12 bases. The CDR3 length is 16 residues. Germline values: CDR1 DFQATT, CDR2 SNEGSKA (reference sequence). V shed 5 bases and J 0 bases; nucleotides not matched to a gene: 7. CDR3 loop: CSALGLAGRYQETQYF. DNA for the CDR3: TGCAGTGCTCTCGGACTAGCGGGAAGGTACCAAGAGACCCAGTACTTC.

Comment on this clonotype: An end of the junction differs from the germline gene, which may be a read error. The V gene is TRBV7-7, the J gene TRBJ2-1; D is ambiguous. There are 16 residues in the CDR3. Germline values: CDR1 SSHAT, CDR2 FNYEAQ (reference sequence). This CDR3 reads CASSLELGRANNEQFF. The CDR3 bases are TGTGCTAGCAGCTTAGAGCTTGGTAGGGCAAACAATGAGCAGTTCTTC.

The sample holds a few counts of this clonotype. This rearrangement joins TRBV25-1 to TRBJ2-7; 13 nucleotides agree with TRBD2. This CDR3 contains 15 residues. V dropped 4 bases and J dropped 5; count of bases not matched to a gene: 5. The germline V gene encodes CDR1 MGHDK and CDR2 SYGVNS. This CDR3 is CASSAVGLAGDEQYF. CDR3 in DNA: TGTGCCAGCAGTGCAGTCGGACTAGCGGGAGACGAGCAGTACTTC.

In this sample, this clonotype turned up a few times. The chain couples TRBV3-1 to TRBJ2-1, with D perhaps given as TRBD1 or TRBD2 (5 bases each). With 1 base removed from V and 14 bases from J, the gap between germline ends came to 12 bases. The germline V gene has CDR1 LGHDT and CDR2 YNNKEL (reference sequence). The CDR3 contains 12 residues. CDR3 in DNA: TGTGCCAGCAGCCAAGCCGGGGCAGTAGAGTTCTTC. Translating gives CASSQAGAVEFF.